This is a list of T cell receptor beta chains from one sample in a study of blood T cell repertoires in COVID-19. Sequenced by immunoSEQ multiplex PCR; TCRdb stores in-frame clones only, minus some. The data hold a few hundred thousand clones, with about 85% observed a single time. The material sequenced was PBMCs or T cells enriched from blood (not recorded which). All receptors derive from a woman aged 25 to 45 who had recovered from COVID-19. CDR3s include the opening cysteine and the closing phenylalanine or tryptophan. D genes are given only for firm matches. Size tells how often a clone was seen (once, few, many) or the class of an expanded clone, and some rows leave it out.

d_gene: -
v_gene: TRBV19
j_gene: TRBJ1-1
len: 17
abundance: -
CDR3aa: CASRPQKDRLGATEAFF
CDR3nt: TGTGCCAGTAGGCCACAAAAAGACAGGTTAGGGGCAACTGAAGCTTTCTTT

d_gene: TRBD1
v_gene: TRBV12-5
j_gene: TRBJ2-3
len: 16
abundance: -
CDR3aa: CASGPGRTGGGDTQYF
CDR3nt: TGTGCTAGTGGCCCTGGTAGGACAGGGGGCGGGGATACGCAGTATTTT

d_gene: -
v_gene: TRBV9
j_gene: TRBJ1-5
len: 14
abundance: -
CDR3aa: CASSGGGYNQPQHF
CDR3nt: TGTGCCAGCAGCGGGGGAGGGTACAATCAGCCCCAGCATTTT

d_gene: -
v_gene: TRBV15
j_gene: TRBJ1-1
len: 14
abundance: -
CDR3aa: CATRGGRMNTEAFF
CDR3nt: TGTGCCACCAGGGGGGGACGGATGAACACTGAAGCTTTCTTT

d_gene: -
v_gene: TRBV29-1
j_gene: TRBJ1-1
len: 13
abundance: few
CDR3aa: CSVHRDSQREAFF
CDR3nt: TGCAGCGTTCACCGGGACTCCCAAAGGGAAGCTTTCTTT

d_gene: TRBD1
v_gene: TRBV4-1
j_gene: TRBJ2-5
len: 15
abundance: -
CDR3aa: CASSQEDRVPETQYF
CDR3nt: TGCGCCAGCAGCCAAGAGGACAGGGTCCCAGAGACCCAGTACTTC

d_gene: -
v_gene: TRBV7-9
j_gene: TRBJ2-1
len: 12
abundance: -
CDR3aa: CASSIGSYEQFF
CDR3nt: TGTGCCAGCAGCATTGGGAGTTATGAGCAGTTCTTC

d_gene: -
v_gene: TRBV6-1
j_gene: TRBJ1-2
len: 14
abundance: -
CDR3aa: CASSEIEGNYGYTF
CDR3nt: TGTGCCAGCAGTGAAATAGAGGGCAACTATGGCTACACCTTC

d_gene: -
v_gene: TRBV7-2
j_gene: TRBJ1-1
len: 15
abundance: -
CDR3aa: CASSLSGNPNTEAFF
CDR3nt: TGTGCCAGCAGCTTAAGCGGCAACCCGAACACTGAAGCTTTCTTT

d_gene: TRBD1
v_gene: TRBV19
j_gene: TRBJ2-7
len: 15
abundance: -
CDR3aa: CASRSSGTVSYEQYF
CDR3nt: TGTGCCAGTAGATCCTCCGGGACAGTCTCCTACGAGCAGTACTTC

d_gene: TRBD1
v_gene: TRBV5-1
j_gene: TRBJ2-3
len: 16
abundance: -
CDR3aa: CASSLGTGSATDTQYF
CDR3nt: TGCGCCAGCAGCTTGGGGACAGGGTCGGCCACAGATACGCAGTATTTT

d_gene: -
v_gene: TRBV3-1/TRBV3-2
j_gene: TRBJ1-2
len: 15
abundance: -
CDR3aa: CASSRPSEGDYGYTF
CDR3nt: TGTGCCAGCAGCCGGCCTTCGGAGGGAGACTATGGCTACACCTTC

d_gene: -
v_gene: TRBV30
j_gene: TRBJ1-3
len: 13
abundance: -
CDR3aa: CAWTPANGNTIYF
CDR3nt: TGTGCCTGGACCCCCGCGAACGGAAACACCATATATTTT

d_gene: TRBD1
v_gene: TRBV29-1
j_gene: TRBJ1-3
len: 14
abundance: few
CDR3aa: CSARQGNSGNTIYF
CDR3nt: TGCAGCGCCCGACAGGGAAACTCTGGAAACACCATATATTTT

d_gene: -
v_gene: TRBV19
j_gene: TRBJ1-6
len: 13
abundance: -
CDR3aa: CATDRGGGSPLHF
CDR3nt: TGTGCCACAGACCGGGGAGGGGGTTCACCCCTCCACTTT

d_gene: -
v_gene: TRBV4-2
j_gene: TRBJ2-1
len: 16
abundance: -
CDR3aa: CASSQDGGGDYNEQFF
CDR3nt: TGTGCCAGCAGCCAAGATGGGGGCGGTGACTACAATGAGCAGTTCTTC

d_gene: TRBD2
v_gene: TRBV6-5
j_gene: TRBJ2-3
len: 15
abundance: few
CDR3aa: CASSSLMRGADTQYF
CDR3nt: TGTGCCAGCAGTTCCTTGATGCGGGGGGCGGATACGCAGTATTTT

d_gene: TRBD1
v_gene: TRBV10-1
j_gene: TRBJ2-3
len: 14
abundance: -
CDR3aa: CASSSGQGVDTQYF
CDR3nt: TGCGCCAGCAGCTCCGGACAGGGTGTAGATACGCAGTATTTT

d_gene: -
v_gene: TRBV7-3
j_gene: TRBJ1-1
len: 14
abundance: -
CDR3aa: CASSLSRETTEAFF
CDR3nt: TGTGCCAGCAGCTTAAGTCGGGAAACGACTGAAGCTTTCTTT

d_gene: TRBD1
v_gene: TRBV30
j_gene: TRBJ1-3
len: 13
abundance: once
CDR3aa: CAGQGGEGNTIYF
CDR3nt: TGTGCCGGTCAGGGGGGCGAAGGAAACACCATATATTTT

d_gene: -
v_gene: TRBV6-4
j_gene: TRBJ1-5
len: 14
abundance: -
CDR3aa: CASKPGFVHQPQHF
CDR3nt: TGTGCCAGCAAACCGGGGTTTGTACATCAGCCCCAGCATTTT

d_gene: -
v_gene: TRBV27
j_gene: TRBJ2-7
len: 13
abundance: -
CDR3aa: CASSLGSGNEQYF
CDR3nt: TGTGCCAGCAGTTTAGGTTCCGGGAACGAGCAGTACTTC

d_gene: -
v_gene: TRBV20-1
j_gene: TRBJ1-1
len: 11
abundance: -
CDR3aa: CSARDRSWAFF
CDR3nt: TGCAGTGCTAGAGATAGGAGTTGGGCTTTCTTT

d_gene: TRBD1
v_gene: TRBV7-9
j_gene: TRBJ2-3
len: 15
abundance: -
CDR3aa: CASSLGDRDTDTQYF
CDR3nt: TGTGCCAGCAGCTTGGGGGACAGGGACACAGATACGCAGTATTTT

d_gene: -
v_gene: TRBV19
j_gene: TRBJ2-5
len: 13
abundance: -
CDR3aa: CASNGGQQETQYF
CDR3nt: TGTGCCAGTAATGGGGGACAACAAGAGACCCAGTACTTC

d_gene: TRBD1
v_gene: TRBV30
j_gene: TRBJ1-2
len: 15
abundance: -
CDR3aa: CAWSWRTGAYYGYTF
CDR3nt: TGTGCCTGGAGTTGGAGGACAGGGGCTTACTATGGCTACACCTTC

d_gene: -
v_gene: TRBV5-1
j_gene: TRBJ1-1
len: 13
abundance: few
CDR3aa: CASSLDIPTEAFF
CDR3nt: TGCGCCAGCAGCTTGGACATCCCGACTGAAGCTTTCTTT

d_gene: -
v_gene: TRBV9
j_gene: TRBJ1-1
len: 15
abundance: -
CDR3aa: CASSPRQVSNTEAFF
CDR3nt: TGTGCCAGCAGCCCAAGACAGGTTTCGAACACTGAAGCTTTCTTT